The 5 T cell receptor beta chains given below trace back to one sample, sequenced in a study of spatial heterogeneity in lung cancer. TCRdb itself ran the 5' RACE reads through MiXCR, one entry per CDR3 protein. The table records several thousand distinct CDR3 sequences, approximately 2.9% of them present only once. This sample's time point: sample taken at primary tumor resection. Sequencing used normal lung tissue next to the tumor, obtained at surgery. These receptors all come from a male donor with early-stage non-small cell lung cancer.

This clonotype showed up many times. This chain links TRBV2 with TRBJ2-7, with D possibly matching TRBD2 (6 bases). CDR1 SNHLY and CDR2 FYNNEI come from the germline V gene. The CDR3 is 15 amino acids. Trimming removed 6 bases from V and 2 bases from J, with 17 bases in between. The CDR3 DNA reads TGTGCCAGCAGAAGGGCGGCTAGCGTGGCCTACGAGCAGTACTTC. Its protein is CASRRAASVAYEQYF.

This clonotype was detected many times. The chain carries TRBV24-1 and TRBJ2-3; possibly TRBD2 for D (6 bases). Germline assignment: CDR1 KGHDR and CDR2 SFDVKD. Deletions cut 0 bases from V and 2 bases from J, with 14 bases between. This CDR3 has 17 amino acids. The CDR3 nucleotides read TGTGCCACCAGTGATTTGCAGGCGGGGAGATCCACAGATACGCAGTATTTT. Translating gives CATSDLQAGRSTDTQYF.

There are many counts of this clonotype. The V call is TRBV20-1, the J call TRBJ2-4, with a tentative D call TRBD1 (5 bases). Germline V gene data show CDR1 as DFQATT and CDR2 as SNEGSKA (reference sequence). The germline V and J ends were trimmed by 6 bases and 1 base, with 10 bases remaining between them. The CDR3 extends over 13 amino acids. CDR3 coding DNA: TGCAGTGCGGAGACAGATGCCAAAAACATTCAGTACTTC. Amino acid sequence: CSAETDAKNIQYF.

This clonotype has a count of ten or more. This chain uses TRBV28 with TRBJ2-4, with a possible D match to TRBD1 (6 bases). V gave up 3 bases and J gave up 0 bases, with 12 bases separating them. The CDR3 runs 16 residues. Germline values: CDR1 MDHEN, CDR2 SYDVKM. The CDR3 loop reads CASSLYRVLAKNIQYF. Written as DNA, the CDR3 is TGTGCCAGCAGTTTGTACAGGGTACTAGCCAAAAACATTCAGTACTTC. The full variable domain, in which reference TRBV28 and TRBJ2-4 provide the parts outside the CDR3, is DVKVTQSSRYLVKRTGEKVFLECVQDMDHENMFWYRQDPGLGLRLIYFSYDVKMKEKGDIPEGYSVSREKKERFSLILESASTNQTSMYLCASSLYRVLAKNIQYFGAGTRLSVL.

By share, this clonotype counts as large. The chain combines TRBV28 with TRBJ1-5, with D tentatively TRBD1 (5 bases). CDR1 is MDHEN, CDR2 SYDVKM, per germline. Trimming removed 7 bases from V and 4 bases from J, with 14 bases in between. The CDR3 has 14 amino acids. The CDR3 loop is CASNLRGDNQPQHF. CDR3 nucleotide sequence: TGTGCCAGCAACCTACGGGGCGATAATCAGCCCCAGCATTTT.